This entry concerns a single T cell receptor beta chain. Its target antigen remains unknown. The record has no base qualities; no much larger clone is one base away. This sample is part of a study of blood T cell repertoires in COVID-19 (dated by TCRdb to 2018 to 2020). A note on the overall study: Samples from collaborators originated in the United States, Italy and Spain and spanned both the acute and convalescent phases of COVID-19. Samples were obtained from the ongoing ImmuneRACE study (first 160 participants) and from some 1,200 subjects provided by 6 global collaborators. The sample metadata nearly always contained a de-identified subject ID, COVID-19 status, age in years and sex. The prospective study material was composed of cDNA or gDNA derived from T cells, B-cell-depleted T cells, or PBMCs. Where available, HLA class I and class II types were obtained from metadata supplied by the sample provider rather than from assay-based typing. The repertoires were made available in a free public database intended to serve as a resource for research on the immune response to SARS-CoV-2. Subjects who had been exposed to COVID-19, were actively infected with it, or had recovered from it provided the deeply sampled blood TCRbeta repertoires that made up the dataset.

The collaborating institutions used their own protocols to collect whole blood in K2EDTA tubes. For TCRbeta analysis, collaborators shipped samples in one of three forms: frozen whole blood, isolated PBMCs, or DNA extracted from either of those sample types. Results the study describes overall, beyond this receptor: The amount of clinical and demographic metadata varied by source and participant and was provided uncurated.

TCRbeta CDR3 regions were amplified from genomic DNA using the immunoSEQ Assay, a bias-controlled multiplex PCR. The source study handled its data this way. Within the assay, amplification of reference gene primers was used to estimate how many nucleated cells each sample contained. To quantify the absolute abundance of each unique TCRbeta CDR3 rearrangement, sequence reads were collapsed and filtered. For each sample, productive Simpson clonality was calculated as the square root of Simpson's diversity index across productive rearrangements. TCRdb carries this immuneACCESS record with in-frame sequences only. Its versions omit some clonotypes, under half of them owing to an unresolved V gene in the studies checked, with the rest unexplained. Clonal size and the V and J genes are those of that table, whereas D and trimming came from the DNA. The sample yields about 110,000 clones; roughly 85% were counted once. The ten top clones hold under 4% of the sample.

The source of this sequence is a middle-aged man with acute or convalescent COVID-19. The sample was peripheral blood.

Read as DNA, the sequence is TGCGCCAGCAGCCAGGCCCTTGGGACTAGCTACGAGCAGTACTTC. Translated, this is CASSQALGTSYEQYF. The receptor chain draws on TRBV4-3 and TRBJ2-7, with 8 central nucleotides matching TRBD2. Trimming leaves V shorter by 3 bases and J shorter by 3 bases, with the junction holding 7 bases beyond the gene matches. CDR1 and CDR2, looked up from the germline V gene, are LGHNA and YSLEER. Including the terminal cysteine and phenylalanine, the CDR3 comprises 15 residues. Just CDR3 DNA is preserved here, 45 bases in frame from base 1.